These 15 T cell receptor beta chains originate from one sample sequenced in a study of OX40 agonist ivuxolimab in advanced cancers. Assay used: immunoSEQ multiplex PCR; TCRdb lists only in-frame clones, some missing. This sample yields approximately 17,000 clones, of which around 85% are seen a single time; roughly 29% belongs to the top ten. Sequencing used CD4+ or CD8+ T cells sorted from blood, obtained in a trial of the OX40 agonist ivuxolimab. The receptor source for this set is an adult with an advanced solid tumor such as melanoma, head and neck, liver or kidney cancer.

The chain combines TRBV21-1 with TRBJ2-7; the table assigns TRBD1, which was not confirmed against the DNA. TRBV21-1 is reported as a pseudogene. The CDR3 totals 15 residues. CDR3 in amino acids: CASRSRQESPYEQYF. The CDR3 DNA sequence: TGTGCCAGCAGGAGTAGACAGGAGAGTCCCTACGAGCAGTACTTC.

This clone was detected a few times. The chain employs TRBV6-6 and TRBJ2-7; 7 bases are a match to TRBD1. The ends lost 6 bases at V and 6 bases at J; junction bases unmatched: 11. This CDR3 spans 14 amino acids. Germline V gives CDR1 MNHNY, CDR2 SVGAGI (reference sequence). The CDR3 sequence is CASRAGQEGSEQYF. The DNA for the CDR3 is TGTGCCAGCAGAGCCGGACAGGAAGGCTCCGAGCAGTACTTC.

Here the CDR3 DNA reads TGTGCCAGCAGCCAGACAGGGTTTGGCAATCAGCCCCAGCATTTT. Translated, it gives CASSQTGFGNQPQHF. The chain uses TRBV11-2 and TRBJ1-5; 7 bases line up with TRBD1. Trimming took 5 bases from V and 2 from J; bases not matched to a gene: 6. The CDR3 contains 15 residues. The V gene's germline CDR1 is SGHAT and CDR2 FQNNGV.

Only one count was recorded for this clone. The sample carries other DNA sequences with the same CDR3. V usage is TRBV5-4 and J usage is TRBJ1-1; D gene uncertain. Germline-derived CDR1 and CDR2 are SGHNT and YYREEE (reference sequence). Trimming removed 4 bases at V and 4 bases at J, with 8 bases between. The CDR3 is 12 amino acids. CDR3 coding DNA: TGTGCCAGCAGCCCTCGGGGCACTGAAGCTTTCTTT. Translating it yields CASSPRGTEAFF.

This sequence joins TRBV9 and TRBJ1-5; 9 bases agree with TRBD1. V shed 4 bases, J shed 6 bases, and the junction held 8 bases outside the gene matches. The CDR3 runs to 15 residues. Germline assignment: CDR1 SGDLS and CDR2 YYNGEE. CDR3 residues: CASSRGQGVSQPQHF. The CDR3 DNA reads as TGTGCCAGCAGCCGGGGACAGGGAGTCAGTCAGCCCCAGCATTTT. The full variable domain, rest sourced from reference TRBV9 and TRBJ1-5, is DSGVTQTPKHLITATGQRVTLRCSPRSGDLSVYWYQQSLDQGLQFLIQYYNGEERAKGNILERFSAQQFPDLHSELNLSSLELGDSALYFCASSRGQGVSQPQHFGDGTRLSIL.

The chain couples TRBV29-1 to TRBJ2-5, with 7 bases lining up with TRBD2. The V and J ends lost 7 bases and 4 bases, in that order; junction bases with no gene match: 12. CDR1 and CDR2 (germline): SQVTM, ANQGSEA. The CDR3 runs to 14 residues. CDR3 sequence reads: CSADLAAGGETQYF. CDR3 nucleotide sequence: TGCAGCGCTGACCTAGCGGCGGGTGGAGAGACCCAGTACTTC.

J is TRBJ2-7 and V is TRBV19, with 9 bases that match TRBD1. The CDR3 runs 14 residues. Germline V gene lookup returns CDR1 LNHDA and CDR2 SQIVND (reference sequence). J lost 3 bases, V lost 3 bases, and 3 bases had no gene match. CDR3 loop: CASSMGQGGYEQYF. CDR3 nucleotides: TGTGCCAGTAGTATGGGACAGGGTGGCTACGAGCAGTACTTC. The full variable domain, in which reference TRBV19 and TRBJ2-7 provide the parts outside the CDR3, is DGGITQSPKYLFRKEGQNVTLSCEQNLNHDAMYWYRQDPGQGLRLIYYSQIVNDFQKGDIAEGYSVSREKKESFPLTVTSAQKNPTAFYLCASSMGQGGYEQYFGPGTRLTVT.

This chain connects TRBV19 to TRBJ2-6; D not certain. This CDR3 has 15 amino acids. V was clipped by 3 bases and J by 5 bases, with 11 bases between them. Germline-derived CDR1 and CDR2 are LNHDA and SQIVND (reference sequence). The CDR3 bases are TGTGCCAGTAGTATGGGTCAGAACTGGGCCAACGTCCTGACTTTC. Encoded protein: CASSMGQNWANVLTF.

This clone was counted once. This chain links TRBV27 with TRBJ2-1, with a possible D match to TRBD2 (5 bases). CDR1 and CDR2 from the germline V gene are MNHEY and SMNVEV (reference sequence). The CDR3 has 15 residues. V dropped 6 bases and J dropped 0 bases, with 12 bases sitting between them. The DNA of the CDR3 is TGTGCCAGCAGCTTAGCGAGCCCCTCCTACAATGAGCAGTTCTTC. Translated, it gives CASSLASPSYNEQFF.

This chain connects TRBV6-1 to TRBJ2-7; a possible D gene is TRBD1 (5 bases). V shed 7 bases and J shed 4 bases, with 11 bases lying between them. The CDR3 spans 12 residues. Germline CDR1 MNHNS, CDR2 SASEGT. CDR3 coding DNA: TGTGCCAGCATTGGGGCCGCTTACGAGCAGTACTTC. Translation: CASIGAAYEQYF.

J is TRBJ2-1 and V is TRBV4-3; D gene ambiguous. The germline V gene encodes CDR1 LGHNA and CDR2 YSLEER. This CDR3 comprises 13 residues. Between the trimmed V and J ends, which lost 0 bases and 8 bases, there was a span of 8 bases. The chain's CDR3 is CASSQDTVDEQFF. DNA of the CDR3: TGCGCCAGCAGCCAAGATACCGTAGATGAGCAGTTCTTC.

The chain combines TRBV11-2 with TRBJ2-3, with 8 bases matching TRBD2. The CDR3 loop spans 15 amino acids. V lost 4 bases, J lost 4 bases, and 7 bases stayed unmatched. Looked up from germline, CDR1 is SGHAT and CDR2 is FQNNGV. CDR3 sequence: CASSYSGTSADTQYF. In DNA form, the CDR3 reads TGTGCCAGCAGCTATAGCGGGACTTCCGCAGATACGCAGTATTTT.

The CDR3 is CASRPLLAGPRTSGIGEQFF. CDR3 bases: TGTGCCAGCAGGCCGCTCCTGGCGGGCCCCCGGACTAGCGGGATAGGTGAGCAGTTCTTC. The chain joins TRBV5-8 to TRBJ2-1; 12 positions agree with TRBD2. Germline assignment: CDR1 SGHTS and CDR2 YDEGEE. After removal of 5 bases from V and 9 bases from J, the junction contained 24 bases not matched to a gene. The CDR3 sequence is 20 residues long.

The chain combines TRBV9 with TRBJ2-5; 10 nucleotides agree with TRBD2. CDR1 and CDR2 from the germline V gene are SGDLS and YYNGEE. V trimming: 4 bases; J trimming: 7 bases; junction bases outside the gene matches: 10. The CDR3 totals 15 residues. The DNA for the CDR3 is TGTGCCAGCAGCTCCGGACTAGCGGCTTCAGGGACCCAGTACTTC. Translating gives CASSSGLAASGTQYF.

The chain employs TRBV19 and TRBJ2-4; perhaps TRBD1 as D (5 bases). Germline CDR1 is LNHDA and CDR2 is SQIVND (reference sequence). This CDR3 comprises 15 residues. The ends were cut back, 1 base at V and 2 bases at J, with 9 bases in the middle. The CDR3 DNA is TGTGCCAGTAGTATAGGGTCAGGGCCCAAAAACATTCAGTACTTC. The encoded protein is CASSIGSGPKNIQYF.